Described below is a single TCR beta chain sequence and its context. This specimen belongs to a study of blood T cell repertoires in COVID-19. Study details: Samples came from the United States, Italy and Spain, spanning acute and convalescent COVID-19. Sources were T cells, B-cell-depleted T cells, or PBMCs; the material itself was cDNA or gDNA.

The authors' processing: Amplifying reference gene primers gave estimates of nucleated cell counts. This table comes from immunoSEQ multiplex PCR, and its TCRdb copy is limited to in-frame clones, with some not included. Clone size and the V and J calls come from that table; the DNA yielded D and trimming. Here the sample spans around 150,000 clones, 85% to 90% being singletons. The sequenced sample was peripheral blood. The TCR comes from a man younger than 35 with acute or convalescent COVID-19.

The CDR3 DNA sequence: TGTGCCAGCAGTTACAGGGAGTGGGGCTATGGCTACACCTTC. Encoded protein: CASSYREWGYGYTF. V gene TRBV6-5 combines with J gene TRBJ1-2, with no clear D. The CDR3 length is 14 residues. The V end lost 2 bases, the J end lost 4 bases, and 11 bases lay between the germline ends. Germline V gene sequence: CDR1 MNHEY, CDR2 SVGAGI.